This is a list of T cell receptor beta chains from one sample in a study of blood T cell repertoires in COVID-19. Clones were sequenced by immunoSEQ multiplex PCR, and TCRdb holds only the in-frame ones, with some missing. This sample has about 420,000 clones, with around 90% found just once. Input material: peripheral blood. Source of these receptors: a man between 18 and 35 years old with COVID-19, enrolled during active disease. Each CDR3 is given with its conserved first and last residue. D genes are given only for firm matches. Some rows have no size entry. The others give once, few or many, or a class for an expanded clone.

j_gene	d_gene	v_gene	abundance	CDR3aa	CDR3nt
TRBJ2-1	TRBD1	TRBV27	-	CASSPWDRSSSYNEQFF	TGTGCCAGCAGTCCATGGGACAGATCATCCTCCTACAATGAGCAGTTCTTC
TRBJ2-3	-	TRBV3-1/TRBV3-2	-	CASSQRSQGDTQYF	TGTGCCAGCAGCCAAAGATCGCAGGGAGATACGCAGTATTTT
TRBJ1-6	-	TRBV2	-	CASSERTADSPLHF	TGTGCCAGCAGTGAAAGGACAGCAGATTCACCCCTCCACTTT
TRBJ2-7	-	TRBV7-9	-	CASSGGGTYEQYF	TGTGCCAGCAGCGGCGGAGGGACCTACGAGCAGTACTTC
TRBJ2-1	TRBD2	TRBV7-9	-	CASSILAGGYNEQFF	TGTGCCAGCAGCATCCTAGCGGGAGGGTACAATGAGCAGTTCTTC
TRBJ2-2	-	TRBV29-1	few	CSVQRDSGGELFF	TGCAGCGTCCAACGCGATTCGGGCGGGGAGCTGTTTTTT
TRBJ2-7	TRBD2	TRBV10-2	-	CASSASGRGHEQYF	TGCGCCAGCAGTGCGAGCGGGAGGGGACACGAGCAGTACTTC
TRBJ2-5	-	TRBV2	-	CASSEQGLETQYF	TGTGCCAGCAGTGAACAGGGGTTGGAGACCCAGTACTTC
TRBJ2-3	TRBD1	TRBV5-1	-	CASSRQGLATDTQYF	TGCGCCAGCAGCCGACAGGGCCTCGCCACAGATACGCAGTATTTT
TRBJ2-5	-	TRBV5-8	once	CASSFWGRETQYF	TGTGCCAGCAGCTTTTGGGGGCGAGAGACCCAGTACTTC
TRBJ1-4	-	TRBV7-9	-	CASSYRQDNEKLFF	TGTGCCAGCAGCTACCGACAGGATAATGAAAAACTGTTTTTT
TRBJ2-4	-	TRBV7-9	-	CASSYIASALAKNIQYF	TGTGCCAGCAGCTACATAGCCTCGGCCCTAGCCAAAAACATTCAGTACTTC
TRBJ2-5	-	TRBV15	-	CATSRGRGAQETQYF	TGTGCCACCAGCAGAGGACGGGGGGCCCAAGAGACCCAGTACTTC
TRBJ2-6	-	TRBV4-2	-	CASSQDRGGFSGANVLTF	TGTGCCAGCAGCCAAGATCGTGGCGGGTTCTCTGGGGCCAACGTCCTGACTTTC